The T cell receptor beta chain described here comes from a study of CD4 and CD8 cells across lung adenocarcinoma regions. CDR1 MDHEN and CDR2 SYDVKM come from the germline V gene. The CDR3 length is 17 residues. Unmatched junction bases numbered 12, after V lost 5 bases and J lost 5 bases. The patients had localized lung adenocarcinoma, a non-small cell subtype. In TCRdb, the PCR reads were re-called with MiXCR into one record per CDR3 protein. The sample lists 23,000 or so distinct CDR3 sequences, around 56% occurring once. This receptor was identified in a male donor with lung adenocarcinoma. The CD4 and CD8 labels of this study may be unreliable. The J gene is TRBJ2-1, the V gene TRBV28; 10 positions match TRBD2. The specimen was CD8+ T cells from the center of a lung tumor. As DNA, the CDR3 is TGTGCCAGCAGTCCCCTCGGGGCTAGCGGGAGAGACAATGAGCAGTTCTTC. The encoded protein is CASSPLGASGRDNEQFF.